Listed below are T cell receptor beta chains from one sample, sequenced in a study of CD8 T cells in ankylosing spondylitis. TCRdb independently ran MiXCR on the 5' RACE reads; one entry per CDR3 protein. This sample yields under 250,000 distinct CDR3 sequences, of which 8% to 11% are seen a single time; 2.6% belongs to the top ten. The sample taken for sequencing was blood, either unsorted or a sorted T cell fraction (not recorded which). All receptors derive from a male donor with ankylosing spondylitis or in good health (not recorded which). Both conserved end residues are part of each CDR3. Each record gives: V gene, D gene, CDR3 length, J gene, clone size, CDR3 DNA, CDR3 protein. D genes are given only for firm matches. Only part of the rows carry a size: once, few, many, or a class if the clone is expanded.

V: TRBV7-8; D: NA; length: 14; J: TRBJ2-3; size: many; DNA: TGTGCCAGCAGCCTTACAGGGTTGACAGATACGCAGTATTTT; CDR3: CASSLTGLTDTQYF
V: TRBV2; D: NA; length: 15; J: TRBJ2-7; size: few; DNA: TGTGCCAGCAGTGAGATACAGGGTAATTATGACGAGCAGTACTTC; CDR3: CASSEIQGNYDEQYF
V: TRBV10-3; D: NA; length: 14; J: TRBJ2-7; size: many; DNA: TGTGCCATCACCCCGACAGGAAGCACCTACGAGCAGTACTTC; CDR3: CAITPTGSTYEQYF
V: TRBV12-3/TRBV12-4; D: TRBD2; length: 17; J: TRBJ2-5; size: many; DNA: TGTGCCAGCAGTCCTTTAGCGGGGGGGACTTACCAAGAGACCCAGTACTTC; CDR3: CASSPLAGGTYQETQYF
V: TRBV6-1; D: NA; length: 14; J: TRBJ1-5; size: many; DNA: TGTGCCAGCAGTACCACTAGGAGCAATCAGCCCCAGCATTTT; CDR3: CASSTTRSNQPQHF
V: TRBV5-5; D: NA; length: 13; J: TRBJ1-1; size: many; DNA: TGTGCCAGCAGCTTGCTTGACGGTGTTCAAGCTTTCTTT; CDR3: CASSLLDGVQAFF
V: TRBV12-3/TRBV12-4; D: TRBD2; length: 13; J: TRBJ2-5; size: many; DNA: TGTGCCAGCACCGTTAGCGGGGTCGAGACCCAGTACTTC; CDR3: CASTVSGVETQYF
V: TRBV5-6; D: TRBD2; length: 17; J: TRBJ2-1; size: few; DNA: TGTGCCAGCAGCTCCCTTGGGTCGGGGAGGGCCGGATCTGAGCAGTTCTTC; CDR3: CASSSLGSGRAGSEQFF
V: TRBV12-5; D: NA; length: 15; J: TRBJ2-2; size: many; DNA: TGTGCTAGTGGTTTGGAGGGGATGGGCACCGGGGAGCTGTTTTTT; CDR3: CASGLEGMGTGELFF
V: TRBV27; D: NA; length: 15; J: TRBJ2-1; size: few; DNA: TGTGCCAGCAGTGGGGGACTTCTCTCCTCCAATGAGCAGTTCTTC; CDR3: CASSGGLLSSNEQFF
V: TRBV30; D: TRBD1; length: 13; J: TRBJ1-2; size: many; DNA: TGTGCCTGGAGTGAAGACAGGGGCTATGGCTACACCTTC; CDR3: CAWSEDRGYGYTF
V: TRBV12-3/TRBV12-4; D: TRBD1; length: 16; J: TRBJ1-5; size: many; DNA: TGTGCCAGCAGTTCTGGACAGGGGATGGGGAATCAGCCCCAGCATTTT; CDR3: CASSSGQGMGNQPQHF
V: TRBV2; D: TRBD2; length: 16; J: TRBJ2-1; size: many; DNA: TGTGCCAGCAGGGGGTTAGCGGGACAATCCTACAATGAGCAGTTCTTC; CDR3: CASRGLAGQSYNEQFF
V: TRBV24-1; D: NA; length: 14; J: TRBJ2-7; size: NA; DNA: TGTGCCACCAGTGATACCCCCGATACCTACGAGCAGTACTTC; CDR3: CATSDTPDTYEQYF
V: TRBV5-1; D: NA; length: 14; J: TRBJ2-5; size: many; DNA: TGCGCCAGCAGCAACATGCCGGGTAGAGAGACCCAGTACTTC; CDR3: CASSNMPGRETQYF
V: TRBV21-1; D: NA; length: 15; J: TRBJ2-1; size: NA; DNA: TGTGCCAGCAGCAGAGACAGGGGACTACGCAATGAGCAGTTCTTC; CDR3: CASSRDRGLRNEQFF
V: TRBV29-1; D: TRBD1; length: 17; J: TRBJ1-1; size: many; DNA: TGCAGCGTAGATGGTTCGGGACAGGGGGATGAGAACACTGAAGCTTTCTTT; CDR3: CSVDGSGQGDENTEAFF
V: TRBV12-3/TRBV12-4; D: NA; length: 14; J: TRBJ2-7; size: many; DNA: TGTGCCAGCAGCCCAGGGTCACCCTCCTACGAGCAGTACTTC; CDR3: CASSPGSPSYEQYF
V: TRBV3-1; D: NA; length: 14; J: TRBJ2-2; size: many; DNA: TGTGCCAGCAGCCAATCGCGAGCGGCCGGGGAGCTGTTTTTT; CDR3: CASSQSRAAGELFF